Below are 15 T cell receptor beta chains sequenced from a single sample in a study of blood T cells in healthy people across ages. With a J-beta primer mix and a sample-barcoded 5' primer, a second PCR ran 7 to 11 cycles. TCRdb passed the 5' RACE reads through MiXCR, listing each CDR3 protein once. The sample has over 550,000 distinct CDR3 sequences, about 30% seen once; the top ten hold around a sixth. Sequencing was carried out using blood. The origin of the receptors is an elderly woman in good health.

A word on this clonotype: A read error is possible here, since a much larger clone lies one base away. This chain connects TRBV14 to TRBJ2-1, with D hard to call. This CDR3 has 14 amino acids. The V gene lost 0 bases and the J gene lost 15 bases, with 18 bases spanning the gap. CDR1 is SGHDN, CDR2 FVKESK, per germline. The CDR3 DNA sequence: TGTGCCAGCAGCCAAGAGGTCCGCACGTCGAAGCGGTTCTTC. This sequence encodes CASSQEVRTSKRFF.

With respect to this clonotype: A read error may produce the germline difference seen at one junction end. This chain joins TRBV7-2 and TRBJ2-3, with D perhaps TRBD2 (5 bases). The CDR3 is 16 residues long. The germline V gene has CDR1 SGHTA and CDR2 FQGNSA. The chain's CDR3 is CASSFLDSARKDAQYF. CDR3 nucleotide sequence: TGCGCCAGCAGCTTTTTGGACTCGGCAAGGAAGGATGCGCAGTATTTT.

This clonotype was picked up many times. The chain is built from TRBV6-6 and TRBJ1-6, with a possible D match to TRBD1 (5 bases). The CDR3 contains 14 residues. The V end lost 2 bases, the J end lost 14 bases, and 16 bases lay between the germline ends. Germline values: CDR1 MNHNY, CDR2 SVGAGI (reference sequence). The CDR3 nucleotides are TGTGCCAGCAGTTACGGGGGGGAAATTCAGGCCCTCCACTTT. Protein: CASSYGGEIQALHF.

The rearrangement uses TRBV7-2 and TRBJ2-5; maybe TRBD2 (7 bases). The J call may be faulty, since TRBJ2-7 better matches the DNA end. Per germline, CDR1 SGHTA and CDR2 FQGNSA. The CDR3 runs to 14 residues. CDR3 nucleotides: TGTGCCAGCAGCCAAGGCCGGGGGGCTTACGAGCAGTACTTC. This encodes CASSQGRGAYEQYF.

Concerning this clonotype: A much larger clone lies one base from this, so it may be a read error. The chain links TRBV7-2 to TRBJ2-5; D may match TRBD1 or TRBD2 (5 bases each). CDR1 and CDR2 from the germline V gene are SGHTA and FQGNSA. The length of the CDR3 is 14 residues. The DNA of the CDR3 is TGTGCCTGCAGCCGGACGGGGCGACGAGAGACCCAGTACTTC. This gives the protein CACSRTGRRETQYF.

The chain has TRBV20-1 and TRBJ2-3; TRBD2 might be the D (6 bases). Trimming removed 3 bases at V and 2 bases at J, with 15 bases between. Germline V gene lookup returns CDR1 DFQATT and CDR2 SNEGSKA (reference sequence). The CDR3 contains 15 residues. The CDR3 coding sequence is TGCAGTGCTAGGGTGGGGGGTAGGGTCACAGATACGCAGTATTTT. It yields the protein CSARVGGRVTDTQYF.

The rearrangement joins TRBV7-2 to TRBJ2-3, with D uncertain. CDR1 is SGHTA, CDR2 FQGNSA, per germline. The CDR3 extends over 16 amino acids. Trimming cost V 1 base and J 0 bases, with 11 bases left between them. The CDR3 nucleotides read TGTGCCAGCAGCTTAGAGGCCGATTCTAGCACAGATACGCAGTATTTT. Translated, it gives CASSLEADSSTDTQYF.

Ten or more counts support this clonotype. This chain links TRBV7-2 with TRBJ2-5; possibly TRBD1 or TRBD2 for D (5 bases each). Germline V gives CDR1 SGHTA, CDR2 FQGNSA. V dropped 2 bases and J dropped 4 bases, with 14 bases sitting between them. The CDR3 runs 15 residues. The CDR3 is CASSLSGTETETQYF. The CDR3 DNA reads TGTGCCAGCAGCTTATCCGGGACCGAAACAGAGACCCAGTACTTC.

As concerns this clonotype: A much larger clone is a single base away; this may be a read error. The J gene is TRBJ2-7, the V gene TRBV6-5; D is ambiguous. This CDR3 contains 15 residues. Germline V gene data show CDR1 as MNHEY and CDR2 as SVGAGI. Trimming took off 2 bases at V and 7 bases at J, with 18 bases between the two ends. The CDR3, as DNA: TGTGCCAGCAGTTACCAAAGCGTTCAAGGAAATGAGCAGTACTTC. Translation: CASSYQSVQGNEQYF.

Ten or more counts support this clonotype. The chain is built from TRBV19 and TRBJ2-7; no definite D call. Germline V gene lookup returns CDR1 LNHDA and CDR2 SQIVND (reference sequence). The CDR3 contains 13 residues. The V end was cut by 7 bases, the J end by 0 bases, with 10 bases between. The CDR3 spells CASTPENSYEQYF. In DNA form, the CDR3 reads TGTGCCAGTACCCCGGAGAACTCCTACGAGCAGTACTTC.

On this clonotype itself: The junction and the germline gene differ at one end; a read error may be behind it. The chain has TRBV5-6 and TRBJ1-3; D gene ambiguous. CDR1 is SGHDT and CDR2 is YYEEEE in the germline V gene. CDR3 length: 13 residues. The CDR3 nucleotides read TGTGCCGGCAGCTCGCAACCTCGAAACACCATATATTTT. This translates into CAGSSQPRNTIYF.

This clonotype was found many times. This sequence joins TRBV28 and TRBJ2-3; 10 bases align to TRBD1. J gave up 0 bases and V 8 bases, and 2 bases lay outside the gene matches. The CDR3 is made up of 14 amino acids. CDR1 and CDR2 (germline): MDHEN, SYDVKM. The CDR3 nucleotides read TGTGCCAGCGGACAGGGGGGGAGCACAGATACGCAGTATTTT. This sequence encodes CASGQGGSTDTQYF.

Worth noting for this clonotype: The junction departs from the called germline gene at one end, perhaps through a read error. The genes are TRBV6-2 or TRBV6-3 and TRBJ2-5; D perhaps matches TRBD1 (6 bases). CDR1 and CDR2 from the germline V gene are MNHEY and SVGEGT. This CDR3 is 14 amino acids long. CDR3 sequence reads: CASKLVLLGAKQDF. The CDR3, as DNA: TGTGCCAGCAAGCTTGTTCTTTTGGGGGCGAAGCAGGACTTC.

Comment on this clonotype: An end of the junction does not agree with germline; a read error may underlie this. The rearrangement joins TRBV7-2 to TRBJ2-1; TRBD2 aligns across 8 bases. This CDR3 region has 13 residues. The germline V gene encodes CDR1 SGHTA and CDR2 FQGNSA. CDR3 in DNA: TGTGCCAGCAGCACCCAGCGGGGGCTAATGATGGTCTTC. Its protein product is CASSTQRGLMMVF. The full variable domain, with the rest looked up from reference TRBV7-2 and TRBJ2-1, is GAGVSQSPSNKVTEKGKDVELRCDPISGHTALYWYRQSLGQGLEFLIYFQGNSAPDKSGLPSDRFSAERTGGSVSTLTIQRTQQEDSAVYLCASSTQRGLMMVFGPGTRLTVL.

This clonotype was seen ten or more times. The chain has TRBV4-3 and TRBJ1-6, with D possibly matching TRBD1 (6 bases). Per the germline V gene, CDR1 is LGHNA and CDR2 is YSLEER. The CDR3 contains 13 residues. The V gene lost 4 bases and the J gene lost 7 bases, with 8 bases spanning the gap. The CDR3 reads CASSRGQNSPLHF. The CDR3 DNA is TGCGCCAGCAGCCGCGGACAGAATTCACCCCTCCACTTT.